This T cell receptor beta chain was recorded in a study of regulatory dendritic cells for organ transplantation. This clone appeared a single time. The target antigen is unknown. Study observations and caveats: Naive CD4+ and CD8+ repertoires were highly diverse; memory CD8+ was most oligoclonal. Of resting T cell subsets, memory CD8+ had the most alloreactive clonotypes. Mature dendritic cells appeared to drive more memory CD8+ clonal expansion than regulatory ones.

Sequenced by immunoSEQ multiplex PCR; TCRdb stores in-frame clones only, minus some. The table lists under 35,000 clones, 82% of them singletons. The CDR3 sequence is 14 residues long. Per the germline V gene, CDR1 is MNHNY and CDR2 is SVGAGI (reference sequence). The V segment lost 7 bases and the J segment 1 base; nucleotides outside the gene matches: 6. J is TRBJ1-1 and V is TRBV6-6, with 7 bases lining up with TRBD1. Sequenced: naive CD8+ T cells from blood. Subset described: CD45RA+ naive T cells. The receptor was derived from a human donor in good health. CDR3 protein: CASTLTGTNTEAFF. The CDR3 nucleotides are TGTGCCAGCACTTTGACAGGGACGAACACTGAAGCTTTCTTT.